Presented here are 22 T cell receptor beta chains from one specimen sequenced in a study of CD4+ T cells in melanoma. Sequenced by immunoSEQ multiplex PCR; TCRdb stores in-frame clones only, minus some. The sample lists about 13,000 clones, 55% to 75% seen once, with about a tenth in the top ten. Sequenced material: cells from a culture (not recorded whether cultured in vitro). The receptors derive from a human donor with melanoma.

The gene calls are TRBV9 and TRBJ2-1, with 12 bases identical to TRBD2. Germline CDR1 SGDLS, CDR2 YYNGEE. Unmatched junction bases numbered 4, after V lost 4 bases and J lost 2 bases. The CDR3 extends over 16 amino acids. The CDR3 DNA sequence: TGTGCCAGCAGCTCCCGGACTAGCGGGGCCTACAATGAGCAGTTCTTC. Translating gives CASSSRTSGAYNEQFF. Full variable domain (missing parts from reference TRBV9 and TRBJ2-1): DSGVTQTPKHLITATGQRVTLRCSPRSGDLSVYWYQQSLDQGLQFLIQYYNGEERAKGNILERFSAQQFPDLHSELNLSSLELGDSALYFCASSSRTSGAYNEQFFGPGTRLTVL.

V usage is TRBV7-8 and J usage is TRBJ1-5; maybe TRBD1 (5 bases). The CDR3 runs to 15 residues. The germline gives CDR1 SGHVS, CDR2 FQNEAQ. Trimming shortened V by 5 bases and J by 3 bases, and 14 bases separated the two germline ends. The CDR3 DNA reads TGTGCCAGCAGCCAAGGGGCAGGGAACAATCAGCCCCAGCATTTT. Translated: CASSQGAGNNQPQHF.

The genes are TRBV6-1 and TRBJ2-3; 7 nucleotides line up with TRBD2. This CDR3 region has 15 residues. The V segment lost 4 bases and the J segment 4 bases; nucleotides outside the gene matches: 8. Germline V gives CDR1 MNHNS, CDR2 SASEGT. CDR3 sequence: CASSGLAVRSDTQYF. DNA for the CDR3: TGTGCCAGCAGTGGGCTAGCGGTTAGATCAGATACGCAGTATTTT.

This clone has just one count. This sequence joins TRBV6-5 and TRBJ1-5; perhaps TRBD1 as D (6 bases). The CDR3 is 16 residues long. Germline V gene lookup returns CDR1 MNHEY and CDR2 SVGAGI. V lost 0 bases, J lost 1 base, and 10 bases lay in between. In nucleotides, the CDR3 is TGTGCCAGCAGTTACTCGGGGGGGCTCAGCAATCAGCCCCAGCATTTT. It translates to CASSYSGGLSNQPQHF.

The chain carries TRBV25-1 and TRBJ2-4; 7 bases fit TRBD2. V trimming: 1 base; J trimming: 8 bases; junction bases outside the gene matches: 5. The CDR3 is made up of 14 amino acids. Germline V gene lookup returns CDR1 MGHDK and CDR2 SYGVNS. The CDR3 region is CASSEWVGGDIQYF. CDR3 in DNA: TGTGCCAGCAGTGAATGGGTGGGGGGGGACATTCAGTACTTC.

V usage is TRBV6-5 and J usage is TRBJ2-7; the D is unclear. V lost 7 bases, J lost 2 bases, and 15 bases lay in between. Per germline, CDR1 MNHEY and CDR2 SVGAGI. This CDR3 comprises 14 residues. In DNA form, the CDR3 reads TGTGCCAGCAAATCGCGGTTCGGCGCCTACGAGCAGTACTTC. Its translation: CASKSRFGAYEQYF.

The CDR3 is CASSPELTGLASGYTF. CDR3 bases: TGTGCCAGCAGCCCGGAACTGACAGGTCTCGCTTCTGGCTACACCTTC. This chain links TRBV7-8 with TRBJ1-2, with a weak D call TRBD1 (6 bases). CDR1 is SGHVS, CDR2 FQNEAQ, per germline. V was cut by 5 bases and J by 7 bases, with 23 bases left in between. This CDR3 has 16 residues.

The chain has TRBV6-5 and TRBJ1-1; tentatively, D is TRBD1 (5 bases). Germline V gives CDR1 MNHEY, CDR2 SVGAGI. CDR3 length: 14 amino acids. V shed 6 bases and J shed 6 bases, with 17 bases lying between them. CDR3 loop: CASRKPGLIAEAFF. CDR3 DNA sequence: TGTGCCAGCAGAAAGCCGGGACTGATAGCTGAAGCTTTCTTT.

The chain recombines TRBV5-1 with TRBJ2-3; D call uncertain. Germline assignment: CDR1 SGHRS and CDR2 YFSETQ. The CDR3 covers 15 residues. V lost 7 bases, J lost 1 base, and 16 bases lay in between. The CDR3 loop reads CASSVTGFGTDTQYF. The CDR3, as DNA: TGCGCCAGCTCCGTAACGGGCTTCGGCACAGATACGCAGTATTTT.

CDR3 sequence reads: CASSFWVDDNEQFF. CDR3 DNA: TGCGCCAGCAGCTTCTGGGTCGATGACAATGAGCAGTTCTTC. V and J are TRBV5-1 and TRBJ2-1; the D is unclear. The CDR3 contains 14 residues. Germline CDR1 reads SGHRS; CDR2 reads YFSETQ. V was cut by 2 bases and J by 5 bases, with 11 bases left in between.

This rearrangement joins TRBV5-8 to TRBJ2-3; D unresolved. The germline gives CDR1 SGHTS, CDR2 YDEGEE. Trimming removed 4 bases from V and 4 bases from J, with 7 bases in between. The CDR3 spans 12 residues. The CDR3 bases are TGTGCCAGCAGCCGCCGGCCAGATACGCAGTATTTT. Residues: CASSRRPDTQYF.

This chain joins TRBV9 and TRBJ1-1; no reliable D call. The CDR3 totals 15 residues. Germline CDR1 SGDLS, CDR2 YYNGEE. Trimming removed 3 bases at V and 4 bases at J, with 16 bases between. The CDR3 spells CASSGPPGLITEAFF. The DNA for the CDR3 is TGTGCCAGCAGCGGCCCCCCAGGCTTGATCACTGAAGCTTTCTTT.

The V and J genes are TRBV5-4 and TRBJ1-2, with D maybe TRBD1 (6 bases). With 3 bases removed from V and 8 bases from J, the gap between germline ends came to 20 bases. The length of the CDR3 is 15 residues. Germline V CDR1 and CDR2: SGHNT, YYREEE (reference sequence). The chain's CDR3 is CASSSDDRSLSGYTF. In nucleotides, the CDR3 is TGTGCCAGCAGCTCAGATGACAGGTCCTTGTCGGGCTACACCTTC.

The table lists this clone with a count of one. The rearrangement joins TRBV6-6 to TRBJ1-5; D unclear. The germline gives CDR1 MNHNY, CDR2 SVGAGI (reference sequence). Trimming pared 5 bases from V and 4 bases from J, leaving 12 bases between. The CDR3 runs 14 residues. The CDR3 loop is CASSEIAQNQPQHF. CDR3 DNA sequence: TGTGCCAGCAGTGAGATAGCCCAGAATCAGCCCCAGCATTTT.

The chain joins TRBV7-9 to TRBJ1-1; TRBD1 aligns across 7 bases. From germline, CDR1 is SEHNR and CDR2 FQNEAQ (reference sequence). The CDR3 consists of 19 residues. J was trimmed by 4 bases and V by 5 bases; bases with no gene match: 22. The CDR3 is CASSLSSMTGKNGATEAFF. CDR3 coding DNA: TGTGCCAGCAGCCTCTCATCCATGACAGGGAAAAACGGTGCCACTGAAGCTTTCTTT. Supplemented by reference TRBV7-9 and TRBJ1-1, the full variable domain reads DTGVSQNPRHKITKRGQNVTFRCDPISEHNRLYWYRQTLGQGPEFLTYFQNEAQLEKSRLLSDRFSAERPKGSFSTLEIQRTEQGDSAMYLCASSLSSMTGKNGATEAFFGQGTRLTVV.

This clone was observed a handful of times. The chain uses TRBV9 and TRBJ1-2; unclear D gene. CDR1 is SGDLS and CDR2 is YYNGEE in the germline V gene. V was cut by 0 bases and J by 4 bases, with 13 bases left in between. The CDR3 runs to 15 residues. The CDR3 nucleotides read TGTGCCAGCAGCGTAGGACGGTTCGGGAGCTATGGCTACACCTTC. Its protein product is CASSVGRFGSYGYTF.

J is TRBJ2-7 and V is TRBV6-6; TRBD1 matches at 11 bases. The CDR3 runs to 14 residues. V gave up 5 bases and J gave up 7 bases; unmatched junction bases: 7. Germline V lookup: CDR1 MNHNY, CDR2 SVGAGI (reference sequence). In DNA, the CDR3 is TGTGCCAGCAGTGGGGGGACAGGGGGGTTGGAGCAGTACTTC. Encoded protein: CASSGGTGGLEQYF.

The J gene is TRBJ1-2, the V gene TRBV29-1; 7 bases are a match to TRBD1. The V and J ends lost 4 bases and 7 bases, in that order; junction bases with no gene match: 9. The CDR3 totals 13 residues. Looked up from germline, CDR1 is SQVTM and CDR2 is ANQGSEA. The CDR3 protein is CSVGMGQSVGYTF. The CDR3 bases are TGCAGCGTTGGAATGGGACAGAGCGTTGGCTACACCTTC. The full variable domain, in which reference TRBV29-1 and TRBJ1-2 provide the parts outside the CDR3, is SAVISQKPSRDICQRGTSLTIQCQVDSQVTMMFWYRQQPGQSLTLIATANQGSEATYESGFVIDKFPISRPNLTFSTLTVSNMSPEDSSIYLCSVGMGQSVGYTFGSGTRLTVV.

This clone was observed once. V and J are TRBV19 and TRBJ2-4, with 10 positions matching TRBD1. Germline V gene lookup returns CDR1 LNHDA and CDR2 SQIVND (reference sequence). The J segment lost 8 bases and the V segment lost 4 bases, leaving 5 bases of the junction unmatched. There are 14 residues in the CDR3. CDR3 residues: CASSTRQGADIQYF. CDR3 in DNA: TGTGCCAGTAGTACTCGACAGGGGGCAGACATTCAGTACTTC.

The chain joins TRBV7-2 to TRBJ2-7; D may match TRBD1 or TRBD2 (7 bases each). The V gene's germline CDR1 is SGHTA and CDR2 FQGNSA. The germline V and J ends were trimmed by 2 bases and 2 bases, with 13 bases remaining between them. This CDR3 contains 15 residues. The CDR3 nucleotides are TGTGCCAGCAGCTTACTCCCAGGGGGGGCCTACGAGCAGTACTTC. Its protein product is CASSLLPGGAYEQYF.

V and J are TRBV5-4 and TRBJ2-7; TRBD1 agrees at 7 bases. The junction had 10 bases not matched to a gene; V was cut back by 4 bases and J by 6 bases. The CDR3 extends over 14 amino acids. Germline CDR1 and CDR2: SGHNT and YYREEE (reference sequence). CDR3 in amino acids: CASSQNRQGAEQYF. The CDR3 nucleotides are TGTGCCAGCAGCCAGAACAGACAGGGTGCCGAGCAGTACTTC.

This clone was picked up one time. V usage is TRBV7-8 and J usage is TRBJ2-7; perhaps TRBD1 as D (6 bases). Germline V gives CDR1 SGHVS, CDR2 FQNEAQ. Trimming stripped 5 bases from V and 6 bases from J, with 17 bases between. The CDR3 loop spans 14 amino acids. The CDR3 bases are TGTGCCAGCAGCGCAACAGGGAGTCGGTCCGAGCAGTACTTC. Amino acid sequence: CASSATGSRSEQYF. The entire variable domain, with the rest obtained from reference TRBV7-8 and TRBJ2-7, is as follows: GAGVSQSPRYKVAKRGQDVALRCDPISGHVSLFWYQQALGQGPEFLTYFQNEAQLDKSGLPSDRFFAERPEGSVSTLKIQRTQQEDSAVYLCASSATGSRSEQYFGPGTRLTVT.